This passage covers 27 T cell receptor beta chains from one sample sequenced in a study of blood T cell repertoires in COVID-19. Profiling relied on immunoSEQ multiplex PCR, and the TCRdb table lists in-frame clones only, not all of them. The table has some 300,000 clones, approximately 90% seen once. Sequences were obtained from PBMCs or T cells enriched from blood (not recorded which). These receptor sequences come from a woman between 55 and 75 years old in a cohort exposed to, infected with or recovered from COVID-19 (not recorded which).

This chain uses TRBV11-2 with TRBJ2-1; 8 nucleotides match TRBD2. This CDR3 spans 16 amino acids. V lost 7 bases, J lost 8 bases, and 16 bases stayed unmatched. Germline lookup yields CDR1 SGHAT and CDR2 FQNNGV. The CDR3 DNA reads as TGTGCCAGCACCACTAGAGGGGGGACTAGTCGTCATGAGCAGTTCTTC. Amino acid sequence: CASTTRGGTSRHEQFF. Using reference TRBV11-2 and TRBJ2-1 for the parts outside the CDR3, the full variable domain is EAGVAQSPRYKIIEKRQSVAFWCNPISGHATLYWYQQILGQGPKLLIQFQNNGVVDDSQLPKDRFSAERLKGVDSTLKIQPAKLEDSAVYLCASTTRGGTSRHEQFFGPGTRLTVL.

The genes are TRBV3-1 (or the pseudogene TRBV3-2) and TRBJ1-4; D is unclear. The CDR3 contains 16 residues. Trimming left V 4 bases short and J 3 bases short, with 15 bases between. The germline gives CDR1 LGHDT, CDR2 YNNKEL (reference sequence). CDR3: CASSLRRSAANEKLFF. CDR3 in DNA: TGTGCCAGCAGCCTCCGACGGTCTGCGGCTAATGAAAAACTGTTTTTT.

CDR3 sequence: CASGLVRTSGWSNEQFF. The CDR3 coding sequence is TGTGCTAGTGGTTTGGTCCGGACTAGCGGCTGGTCCAATGAGCAGTTCTTC. The rearrangement links TRBV12-5 to TRBJ2-1; 10 bases map to TRBD2. Per the germline V gene, CDR1 is LGHNT and CDR2 is FRNRAP. V was pared by 0 bases and J by 6 bases, with 8 bases of the junction left unmatched. The CDR3 sequence is 17 residues long.

This clone was seen a handful of times. This chain links TRBV5-8 with TRBJ2-7, with 7 bases matching TRBD2. J lost 0 bases, V lost 6 bases, and 9 bases had no gene match. This CDR3 has 15 residues. The germline V gene encodes CDR1 SGHTS and CDR2 YDEGEE. CDR3 region: CASTRGGLASYEQYF. CDR3 sequence (DNA): TGTGCCAGCACCCGCGGGGGATTAGCCTCCTACGAGCAGTACTTC.

The chain is built from TRBV18 and TRBJ2-3; D may be TRBD2 (5 bases). The CDR3 consists of 11 residues. CDR1 and CDR2 from the germline V gene are KGHSH and LQKENI. V shed 3 bases and J shed 8 bases, with 6 bases lying between them. CDR3: CASSPEGTQYF. CDR3 nucleotides: TGTGCCAGCTCACCCGAGGGTACGCAGTATTTT. Filled out from reference TRBV18 and TRBJ2-3, the complete variable domain reads NAGVMQNPRHLVRRRGQEARLRCSPMKGHSHVYWYRQLPEEGLKFMVYLQKENIIDESGMPKERFSAEFPKEGPSILRIQQVVRGDSAAYFCASSPEGTQYFGPGTRLTVL.

As regards this clone: Distinct nucleotide sequences in the sample also encode this CDR3. The J gene is TRBJ1-1, the V gene TRBV5-4, with D unresolved. Germline CDR1 and CDR2: SGHNT and YYREEE (reference sequence). V lost 1 base to trimming and J lost 0 bases, with 4 bases between them. This CDR3 has 13 residues. The CDR3 coding sequence is TGTGCCAGCAGCTTGTACATGAACACTGAAGCTTTCTTT. Translating gives CASSLYMNTEAFF. Full variable domain (missing parts from reference TRBV5-4 and TRBJ1-1): ETGVTQSPTHLIKTRGQQVTLRCSSQSGHNTVSWYQQALGQGPQFIFQYYREEENGRGNFPPRFSGLQFPNYSSELNVNALELDDSALYLCASSLYMNTEAFFGQGTRLTVV.

This clone appeared once. V and J are TRBV7-2 and TRBJ1-6; maybe TRBD1 (5 bases). The CDR3 runs to 16 residues. Germline V CDR1 and CDR2: SGHTA, FQGNSA. Trimming removed 2 bases at V and 0 bases at J, with 8 bases between. The CDR3 sequence: CASSLFGGSYNSPLHF. CDR3 nucleotide sequence: TGTGCCAGCAGCTTATTCGGGGGCTCCTATAATTCACCCCTCCACTTT.

The chain is built from TRBV5-1 and TRBJ2-5; 10 nucleotides line up with TRBD2. The CDR3 has 16 amino acids. Per the germline V gene, CDR1 is SGHRS and CDR2 is YFSETQ. Losses at the gene ends were 1 base for V and 5 bases for J; bases not matched to a gene: 8. The CDR3 DNA reads as TGCGCCAGCAGCTTGTTCAGCGGGAGGGAGGGGGAGACCCAGTACTTC. This encodes CASSLFSGREGETQYF.

The chain recombines TRBV3-1 (or the pseudogene TRBV3-2) with TRBJ1-2; weak D call: TRBD1 (5 bases). This CDR3 spans 16 amino acids. Trimming removed 0 bases at V and 2 bases at J, with 13 bases between. Germline CDR1 and CDR2: LGHDT and YNNKEL (reference sequence). CDR3 nucleotides: TGTGCCAGCAGCCAAGATAAGGTCGGGGGGAACTATGGCTACACCTTC. Translation: CASSQDKVGGNYGYTF.

CDR3 coding DNA: TGCGCCAGCAGCATTCCAAGGGAAGGACGGGGGGACTATCAGCCCCAGCATTTT. It specifies CASSIPREGRGDYQPQHF. This chain joins TRBV4-1 and TRBJ1-5, with D tentatively TRBD1 (5 bases). This CDR3 region has 18 residues. V dropped 5 bases and J dropped 5 bases, with 25 bases sitting between them. The germline CDR1 and CDR2 sequences are MGHRA and YSYEKL.

The CDR3 here is CASSRGGSRDEQYF. The CDR3 coding sequence is TGTGCCAGCAGCAGGGGCGGGAGTCGTGACGAGCAGTACTTC. The chain employs TRBV11-3 and TRBJ2-7; 7 bases map to TRBD2. The germline CDR1 and CDR2 sequences are SGHNT and YENEEA. This CDR3 contains 14 residues. The V segment lost 5 bases and the J segment 5 bases; nucleotides outside the gene matches: 9.

V is TRBV28 and J is TRBJ1-2, with 9 bases that match TRBD1. Germline lookup yields CDR1 MDHEN and CDR2 SYDVKM. This CDR3 has 15 amino acids. The V gene end was trimmed by 5 bases and the J gene end by 2 bases; junction bases not matched to a gene: 6. CDR3 region: CASSIPGTGNYGYTF. In nucleotides, the CDR3 is TGTGCCAGCAGTATACCCGGGACAGGGAACTATGGCTACACCTTC.

The chain carries TRBV18 and TRBJ1-1, with a weak D call TRBD1 (6 bases). The germline V gene encodes CDR1 KGHSH and CDR2 LQKENI. This CDR3 has 16 residues. Between the trimmed V and J ends, which lost 3 bases and 0 bases, there was a span of 14 bases. The DNA for the CDR3 is TGTGCCAGCTCACCTTCATTTACAGGGATGAACACTGAAGCTTTCTTT. Protein product: CASSPSFTGMNTEAFF. Using reference TRBV18 and TRBJ1-1 for the parts outside the CDR3, the full variable domain is NAGVMQNPRHLVRRRGQEARLRCSPMKGHSHVYWYRQLPEEGLKFMVYLQKENIIDESGMPKERFSAEFPKEGPSILRIQQVVRGDSAAYFCASSPSFTGMNTEAFFGQGTRLTVV.

The V gene is TRBV12-3 or TRBV12-4, the J gene TRBJ2-5; 9 nucleotides line up with TRBD1. V gave up 6 bases and J gave up 5 bases; unmatched junction bases: 4. The CDR3 has 13 residues. CDR3 residues: CASRQGARETQYF. The CDR3 coding sequence is TGTGCCAGCAGACAGGGGGCTCGGGAGACCCAGTACTTC.

The CDR3 nucleotides read TGCGCCAGCAGCCTTGACTCCAGACAGGGAGGAGGTACTGAAGCTTTCTTT. Its protein is CASSLDSRQGGGTEAFF. V is TRBV5-1 and J is TRBJ1-1; 7 positions agree with TRBD1. CDR1 and CDR2 (germline): SGHRS, YFSETQ. Losses at the gene ends were 4 bases for V and 5 bases for J; bases not matched to a gene: 17. This CDR3 contains 17 residues.

The V and J genes are TRBV6-2 or TRBV6-3 and TRBJ2-1; the match to TRBD2 covers 8 bases. CDR3 length equals 14 residues. Germline CDR1 reads MNHEY; CDR2 reads SVGEGT. V shed 6 bases and J 4 bases; nucleotides not matched to a gene: 5. As DNA, the CDR3 is TGTGCCAGCAGCCTGAGCGGGAGTTACAATGAGCAGTTCTTC. Translated: CASSLSGSYNEQFF.

This clone occurred many times. J is TRBJ2-5 and V is TRBV28, with 7 bases that match TRBD2. The CDR3 loop spans 13 amino acids. Trimming took 8 bases from V and 5 from J; bases not matched to a gene: 8. Germline assignment: CDR1 MDHEN and CDR2 SYDVKM. DNA for the CDR3: TGTGCCAGCCTTAACGGGGGGAGGGAGACCCAGTACTTC. This codes for CASLNGGRETQYF.

This chain joins TRBV2 and TRBJ1-5; 8 bases agree with TRBD1. CDR1 is SNHLY, CDR2 FYNNEI, per germline. The trim removed 4 bases at V and 6 bases at J, leaving 5 bases unmatched. The CDR3 extends over 14 amino acids. The CDR3 nucleotides read TGTGCCAGCAGTGCCGACAGGGGCGGTCAGCCCCAGCATTTT. Amino acid sequence: CASSADRGGQPQHF. Complete variable domain (other parts from reference TRBV2 and TRBJ1-5): EPEVTQTPSHQVTQMGQEVILRCVPISNHLYFYWYRQILGQKVEFLVSFYNNEISEKSEIFDDQFSVERPDGSNFTLKIRSTKLEDSAMYFCASSADRGGQPQHFGDGTRLSIL.

The chain links TRBV4-3 to TRBJ1-2; 10 bases align to TRBD1. CDR3 length equals 16 residues. Germline CDR1 reads LGHNA; CDR2 reads YSLEER. V lost 0 bases, J lost 4 bases, and 5 bases stayed unmatched. CDR3 DNA: TGCGCCAGCAGCCAAGATCGACAGGGGGCCACCTATGGCTACACCTTC. This codes for CASSQDRQGATYGYTF.

V gene TRBV2 combines with J gene TRBJ2-1, with TRBD1 as a possible D gene (6 bases). V lost 10 bases and J 2 bases, leaving 15 bases between the germline ends. CDR1 is SNHLY and CDR2 is FYNNEI in the germline V gene. CDR3 size: 14 residues. DNA of the CDR3: TGTGCCACCCCATCAGGGGAAACCTACAATGAGCAGTTCTTC. Its protein is CATPSGETYNEQFF.

The rearrangement uses TRBV7-2 and TRBJ2-1; 7 positions agree with TRBD2. V lost 4 bases and J lost 4; bases outside the gene matches: 7. The germline gives CDR1 SGHTA, CDR2 FQGNSA. The CDR3 runs to 15 residues. The CDR3 here is CASSSGAGDYNEQFF. The CDR3 bases are TGTGCCAGCAGCTCCGGGGCGGGAGATTACAATGAGCAGTTCTTC.

The chain is built from TRBV7-2 and TRBJ2-7, with 11 positions matching TRBD2. Germline CDR1 reads SGHTA; CDR2 reads FQGNSA. CDR3 length equals 16 residues. With V trimmed by 5 bases and J by 0 bases, 6 bases remained unmatched. As DNA, the CDR3 is TGTGCCAGCAGCCGTCGGGGACTAGCGGCCTCCTACGAGCAGTACTTC. Translation gives CASSRRGLAASYEQYF.

This clone is a singleton in its sample. V is TRBV4-1 and J is TRBJ1-2; D gene ambiguous. The V end was cut by 2 bases, the J end by 0 bases, with 7 bases between. The germline CDR1 and CDR2 sequences are MGHRA and YSYEKL. The CDR3 length is 14 residues. CDR3 in amino acids: CASSQQAANYGYTF. CDR3 DNA: TGCGCCAGCAGCCAACAGGCAGCTAACTATGGCTACACCTTC.

The chain recombines TRBV4-1 with TRBJ2-7; perhaps TRBD2 as D (6 bases). Germline V gene data show CDR1 as MGHRA and CDR2 as YSYEKL. V gave up 1 base and J gave up 5 bases, with 9 bases separating them. The CDR3 spans 13 residues. CDR3 region: CASSQGPGDEQYF. The CDR3 DNA follows: TGCGCCAGCAGCCAAGGTCCGGGGGACGAGCAGTACTTC.

This sequence joins TRBV19 and TRBJ2-7; D might be TRBD1 (6 bases). The CDR3 is 15 residues long. Trimming cost V 1 base and J 3 bases, with 13 bases left between them. Germline lookup yields CDR1 LNHDA and CDR2 SQIVND (reference sequence). The CDR3 bases are TGTGCCAGTAGTATAGCCCCGGGACACAACTACGAGCAGTACTTC. Amino acids: CASSIAPGHNYEQYF. The full variable domain, rest sourced from reference TRBV19 and TRBJ2-7, is DGGITQSPKYLFRKEGQNVTLSCEQNLNHDAMYWYRQDPGQGLRLIYYSQIVNDFQKGDIAEGYSVSREKKESFPLTVTSAQKNPTAFYLCASSIAPGHNYEQYFGPGTRLTVT.

A single count supports this clone. The chain couples TRBV5-1 to TRBJ1-4, with D possibly being TRBD1 (6 bases). CDR1 is SGHRS, CDR2 YFSETQ, per germline. The CDR3 runs to 13 residues. Trimming stripped 6 bases from V and 7 bases from J, with 13 bases between. The CDR3 region is CASTEGTSEKLFF. CDR3 DNA sequence: TGCGCCAGCACGGAAGGGACAAGTGAAAAACTGTTTTTT. Based on the CDR3 plus reference TRBV5-1 and TRBJ1-4, the full variable domain is KAGVTQTPRYLIKTRGQQVTLSCSPISGHRSVSWYQQTPGQGLQFLFEYFSETQRNKGNFPGRFSGRQFSNSRSEMNVSTLELGDSALYLCASTEGTSEKLFFGSGTQLSVL.

This chain uses TRBV2 with TRBJ1-5, with D perhaps TRBD1 (5 bases). The CDR3 covers 15 residues. Looked up from germline, CDR1 is SNHLY and CDR2 is FYNNEI. With 2 bases removed from V and 3 bases from J, the gap between germline ends came to 11 bases. As DNA, the CDR3 is TGTGCCAGCAGTGAATGGAGGGGCAACAATCAGCCCCAGCATTTT. It yields the protein CASSEWRGNNQPQHF.